Listed below are T cell receptor beta chains from one sample, sequenced in a study of T cell changes during pregnancy in multiple sclerosis. Libraries were prepared by immunoSEQ multiplex PCR; TCRdb keeps only in-frame clonotypes and omits some of them. This table has 18,000 or so clones, 80% to 90% appearing once. The specimen comprised CD8+ T cells from peripheral blood mononuclear cells, sampled in the second trimester of pregnancy. The origin of the receptors is a female donor in good health, enrolled as a control in a pregnancy study. Each CDR3 is given without its conserved first and last residue. Each record gives: V gene, CDR3 length, J gene, clone size, CDR3 protein. The size field is filled for only some rows; it gives once, few, many or a size class.

V: TRBV7-7
length: 13
J: TRBJ1-2
size: -
CDR3: ASTRGQGSNYGYT

V: TRBV7-8
length: 9
J: TRBJ2-3
size: -
CDR3: ASSLSDTQY

V: TRBV5-8
length: 13
J: TRBJ2-1
size: once
CDR3: ASSWVSGLYNEQF

V: TRBV10-3
length: 11
J: TRBJ2-7
size: -
CDR3: AISSGSGLEQY

V: TRBV6-1
length: 13
J: TRBJ2-5
size: -
CDR3: ASSPGLAGQETQY

V: TRBV27
length: 12
J: TRBJ2-1
size: -
CDR3: ATKRQEEYNEQF

V: TRBV4-1
length: 12
J: TRBJ2-1
size: -
CDR3: ASSQGTGTSEQF

V: TRBV29-1
length: 10
J: TRBJ2-1
size: -
CDR3: SALGGGREQF

V: TRBV7-2
length: 11
J: TRBJ1-2
size: -
CDR3: ASSQTGNYGYT

V: TRBV30
length: 13
J: TRBJ1-3
size: -
CDR3: AWSQTFEGGNTIY

V: TRBV27
length: 12
J: TRBJ1-4
size: -
CDR3: ASSPLGGREKLF

V: TRBV30
length: 13
J: TRBJ1-5
size: -
CDR3: AWSLNLGGNQPQH

V: TRBV6-4
length: 12
J: TRBJ1-6
size: -
CDR3: ASSDSNGNSPLH

V: TRBV4-1
length: 13
J: TRBJ2-7
size: -
CDR3: ASSQRDYTDYEQY

V: TRBV7-9
length: 13
J: TRBJ2-5
size: once
CDR3: ASSPLSTGTETQY

V: TRBV28
length: 12
J: TRBJ2-7
size: -
CDR3: ASSLAGGSHEQY

V: TRBV5-4
length: 14
J: TRBJ2-7
size: -
CDR3: ASSLGVGAGGYEQY